Listed below are T cell receptor beta chains from one sample, sequenced in a study of T cells after yellow fever vaccination. From the 5' RACE reads, TCRdb called clonotypes with MiXCR, one entry per CDR3 protein. The sample includes about 63,000 distinct CDR3 sequences, about 7% of them seen just once. The input for sequencing was CD8+ T cells sorted from PBMCs, taken 15 days after the yellow fever booster vaccination. The receptors stem from a man aged 30 to 45 who received the YFV17D yellow fever vaccine. The CDR3 runs from the conserved cysteine through the conserved F or W. The D gene is left open where the match is weak. Not every row has a clone size; where given, it reads once, few, many or a size class.

j_gene: TRBJ1-1; abundance: few; v_gene: TRBV20-1; d_gene: -; CDR3aa: CSAVEGGLEAFF; CDR3nt: TGCAGTGCGGTCGAGGGGGGCCTTGAAGCTTTCTTT
j_gene: TRBJ1-1; abundance: -; v_gene: TRBV7-2; d_gene: -; CDR3aa: CASAWGVSEAFF; CDR3nt: TGTGCCAGCGCCTGGGGGGTTTCAGAAGCTTTCTTT
j_gene: TRBJ2-7; abundance: few; v_gene: TRBV7-9; d_gene: -; CDR3aa: CASSLDYPYEQYF; CDR3nt: TGTGCCAGCAGCTTAGATTACCCCTACGAGCAGTACTTC
j_gene: TRBJ2-2; abundance: many; v_gene: TRBV20-1; d_gene: -; CDR3aa: CSARDFQNTGELFF; CDR3nt: TGCAGTGCTAGAGATTTTCAGAACACCGGGGAGCTGTTTTTT
j_gene: TRBJ1-2; abundance: many; v_gene: TRBV12-3/TRBV12-4; d_gene: TRBD1; CDR3aa: CASSLGTGHSYTF; CDR3nt: TGTGCCAGCAGCCTCGGGACAGGGCATAGCTACACCTTC
j_gene: TRBJ2-2; abundance: many; v_gene: TRBV5-1; d_gene: -; CDR3aa: CASSWDGELFF; CDR3nt: TGCGCCAGCAGCTGGGACGGGGAGCTGTTTTTT
j_gene: TRBJ2-7; abundance: many; v_gene: TRBV7-2; d_gene: -; CDR3aa: CASGSGPYEQYF; CDR3nt: TGTGCCAGCGGAAGCGGGCCCTACGAGCAGTACTTC
j_gene: TRBJ2-1; abundance: many; v_gene: TRBV7-6; d_gene: -; CDR3aa: CASSPKDGLSSYNEQFF; CDR3nt: TGTGCCAGCAGCCCGAAGGACGGCCTGAGCTCCTACAATGAGCAGTTCTTC
j_gene: TRBJ1-5; abundance: many; v_gene: TRBV20-1; d_gene: -; CDR3aa: CSASDPGLQPQHF; CDR3nt: TGCAGTGCTAGTGACCCGGGGTTACAGCCCCAGCATTTT
j_gene: TRBJ2-3; abundance: many; v_gene: TRBV12-3/TRBV12-4; d_gene: -; CDR3aa: CASSEGGGLTQYF; CDR3nt: TGTGCCAGCAGTGAGGGGGGCGGGCTCACGCAGTATTTT
j_gene: TRBJ1-2; abundance: -; v_gene: TRBV11-2; d_gene: -; CDR3aa: CASSSEWGVGYGYTF; CDR3nt: TGTGCCAGCAGCTCTGAGTGGGGCGTAGGCTATGGCTACACCTTC
j_gene: TRBJ2-7; abundance: many; v_gene: TRBV27; d_gene: TRBD1; CDR3aa: CASRAGGTGEQYF; CDR3nt: TGTGCCAGCAGAGCAGGGGGCACAGGCGAGCAGTACTTC
j_gene: TRBJ2-5; abundance: many; v_gene: TRBV15; d_gene: -; CDR3aa: CATSRDGVETQYF; CDR3nt: TGTGCCACCAGCAGAGATGGGGTAGAGACCCAGTACTTC
j_gene: TRBJ2-5; abundance: many; v_gene: TRBV20-1; d_gene: TRBD1; CDR3aa: CSAPPNPGTGAETQYF; CDR3nt: TGCAGTGCCCCACCTAATCCCGGGACAGGGGCTGAGACCCAGTACTTC
j_gene: TRBJ2-1; abundance: many; v_gene: TRBV20-1; d_gene: -; CDR3aa: CSAPPQDSYNEQFF; CDR3nt: TGCAGTGCTCCCCCCCAGGACTCTTACAATGAGCAGTTCTTC
j_gene: TRBJ2-7; abundance: many; v_gene: TRBV6-2/TRBV6-3; d_gene: -; CDR3aa: CANGPGGYEQYF; CDR3nt: TGTGCCAACGGGCCTGGCGGCTACGAGCAGTACTTC
j_gene: TRBJ1-3; abundance: many; v_gene: TRBV15; d_gene: -; CDR3aa: CATSRVPARTGNTIYF; CDR3nt: TGTGCCACCAGCAGAGTACCAGCACGAACTGGAAACACCATATATTTT
j_gene: TRBJ2-3; abundance: many; v_gene: TRBV6-5; d_gene: TRBD2; CDR3aa: CASSYGAGGPTDTQYF; CDR3nt: TGTGCCAGCAGTTACGGGGCGGGAGGGCCCACAGATACGCAGTATTTT
j_gene: TRBJ2-5; abundance: -; v_gene: TRBV15; d_gene: TRBD2; CDR3aa: CATTPGLAGPRTQYF; CDR3nt: TGTGCCACCACTCCCGGACTAGCGGGGCCCCGGACCCAGTACTTC
j_gene: TRBJ2-7; abundance: -; v_gene: TRBV7-8; d_gene: -; CDR3aa: CASSLDVKAGYEQYF; CDR3nt: TGTGCCAGCAGCTTAGATGTTAAAGCGGGCTACGAGCAGTACTTC
j_gene: TRBJ2-1; abundance: many; v_gene: TRBV12-3/TRBV12-4; d_gene: TRBD2; CDR3aa: CASSLAGGPDNEQFF; CDR3nt: TGTGCCAGCAGTTTGGCGGGAGGGCCGGACAATGAGCAGTTCTTC
j_gene: TRBJ2-3; abundance: many; v_gene: TRBV7-9; d_gene: -; CDR3aa: CASSRAGTDTQYF; CDR3nt: TGTGCCAGCTCAAGGGCAGGGACAGATACGCAGTATTTT
j_gene: TRBJ2-1; abundance: many; v_gene: TRBV7-9; d_gene: TRBD2; CDR3aa: CASSFGPPSGPYNEQFF; CDR3nt: TGTGCCAGCAGCTTTGGGCCCCCTAGCGGGCCTTACAATGAGCAGTTCTTC
j_gene: TRBJ2-7; abundance: many; v_gene: TRBV14; d_gene: -; CDR3aa: CASSQVDPYEQYF; CDR3nt: TGTGCCAGCAGCCAAGTAGATCCTTACGAGCAGTACTTC
j_gene: TRBJ1-5; abundance: few; v_gene: TRBV20-1; d_gene: -; CDR3aa: CSATLGVGNQPQHF; CDR3nt: TGCAGTGCTACGCTTGGGGTGGGCAATCAGCCCCAGCATTTT
j_gene: TRBJ1-1; abundance: many; v_gene: TRBV7-7; d_gene: -; CDR3aa: CASSISVNTEAFF; CDR3nt: TGTGCTAGCAGCATATCAGTGAACACTGAAGCTTTCTTT
j_gene: TRBJ2-1; abundance: many; v_gene: TRBV6-2/TRBV6-3; d_gene: TRBD2; CDR3aa: CASRGLAGSNEQFF; CDR3nt: TGTGCCAGCAGAGGACTAGCGGGAAGCAATGAGCAGTTCTTC
j_gene: TRBJ2-7; abundance: -; v_gene: TRBV20-1; d_gene: TRBD2; CDR3aa: CSARVLRSGGILYEQYF; CDR3nt: TGCAGTGCTAGAGTGTTGCGATCGGGAGGAATTTTGTACGAGCAGTACTTC
j_gene: TRBJ2-1; abundance: many; v_gene: TRBV14; d_gene: -; CDR3aa: CASSRWSLYNEQFF; CDR3nt: TGTGCCAGCAGCCGCTGGTCCCTCTACAATGAGCAGTTCTTC
j_gene: TRBJ2-7; abundance: many; v_gene: TRBV6-2/TRBV6-3; d_gene: -; CDR3aa: CAGGSVYEQYF; CDR3nt: TGTGCCGGGGGCAGCGTCTACGAGCAGTACTTC
j_gene: TRBJ2-7; abundance: many; v_gene: TRBV19; d_gene: TRBD2; CDR3aa: CASSTPIAGDAYEQYF; CDR3nt: TGTGCCAGTAGTACCCCGATAGCGGGAGATGCCTACGAGCAGTACTTC
j_gene: TRBJ2-7; abundance: many; v_gene: TRBV7-9; d_gene: TRBD1; CDR3aa: CASSEGPGGYEQYF; CDR3nt: TGTGCCAGCAGCGAAGGACCAGGGGGCTACGAGCAGTACTTC
j_gene: TRBJ2-3; abundance: many; v_gene: TRBV6-5; d_gene: -; CDR3aa: CASTPRGRKSTDTQYF; CDR3nt: TGTGCCAGCACCCCTCGGGGGAGGAAGAGCACAGATACGCAGTATTTT
j_gene: TRBJ2-7; abundance: many; v_gene: TRBV20-1; d_gene: TRBD2; CDR3aa: CSGRVAGVEQYF; CDR3nt: TGCAGTGGGAGGGTAGCGGGAGTCGAGCAGTACTTC
j_gene: TRBJ2-1; abundance: -; v_gene: TRBV3-1; d_gene: -; CDR3aa: CACTQQVPNEQFF; CDR3nt: TGTGCCTGCACCCAGCAGGTCCCCAATGAGCAGTTCTTC